A single sample is the source of the 32 T cell receptor beta chains below, sequenced in a study of blood T cells in healthy people across ages. Combining a sample-barcoded 5' primer with a J-beta primer mix, a second PCR ran for about 7 to 11 cycles. Via MiXCR, TCRdb re-called the 5' RACE reads, giving one row per CDR3 protein. This sample has around 780,000 distinct CDR3 sequences; more than 25% occur once, and the top ten carry around 3%. These same records also appear under a second study, on T cells of mothers and their children.

Sequencing was done on a sample of blood. These receptors all stem from a boy aged 5-17 years in good health.

This clonotype was recorded a few times. This CDR3 reads CASSEGRGRDIQYF. The CDR3 region has the DNA TGTGCCAGCAGTGAGGGCAGGGGAAGAGACATTCAGTACTTC. The chain uses TRBV2 and TRBJ2-4, with D possibly being TRBD1 (6 bases). V shed 3 bases and J shed 8 bases, with 14 bases lying between them. The CDR3 covers 14 residues. Germline loops: CDR1 SNHLY, CDR2 FYNNEI. Supplemented by reference TRBV2 and TRBJ2-4, the full variable domain reads EPEVTQTPSHQVTQMGQEVILRCVPISNHLYFYWYRQILGQKVEFLVSFYNNEISEKSEIFDDQFSVERPDGSNFTLKIRSTKLEDSAMYFCASSEGRGRDIQYFGAGTRLSVL.

This chain links TRBV12-3 or TRBV12-4 with TRBJ2-3; no definite D call. Trimming removed 0 bases from V and 11 bases from J, with 9 bases in between. The CDR3 covers 12 residues. The CDR3 spells CASSLAWWGQYF. In nucleotides, the CDR3 is TGTGCCAGCAGTTTAGCGTGGTGGGGGCAGTATTTT.

In its sample, this clonotype was seen a few times. The chain is built from TRBV7-9 and TRBJ2-5; TRBD1 might be the D (6 bases). Per germline, CDR1 SEHNR and CDR2 FQNEAQ (reference sequence). The germline V and J ends were trimmed by 1 base and 5 bases, with 17 bases remaining between them. The CDR3 length is 16 residues. This CDR3 reads CASSLEGVVFGETQYF. CDR3 nucleotide sequence: TGTGCCAGCAGCTTAGAGGGGGTAGTGTTTGGTGAGACCCAGTACTTC.

This chain connects TRBV20-1 to TRBJ2-4; D gene uncertain. CDR1 is DFQATT, CDR2 SNEGSKA, per germline (reference sequence). The CDR3 contains 13 residues. V shed 0 bases and J shed 9 bases, with 12 bases lying between them. CDR3: CSAREAGRGIQYF. For the CDR3, the DNA is TGCAGTGCTAGAGAGGCAGGTCGTGGCATTCAGTACTTC.

V gene TRBV6-5 combines with J gene TRBJ2-1, with no clear D. V dropped 8 bases and J dropped 1 base, with 15 bases sitting between them. Germline V gives CDR1 MNHEY, CDR2 SVGAGI. This CDR3 is 15 amino acids long. The CDR3 loop reads CASGPDDLSYNEQFF. For the CDR3, the DNA is TGTGCCAGCGGTCCGGATGACTTATCCTACAATGAGCAGTTCTTC.

This clonotype was counted only a few times. This chain uses TRBV9 with TRBJ2-5, with D possibly TRBD1 on 5 matching bases. Judging by the DNA end, TRBJ2-1 fits better; the J call may be wrong. Germline V gene lookup returns CDR1 SGDLS and CDR2 YYNGEE. This CDR3 contains 13 residues. The CDR3 sequence: CASSSGNYNEQFF. For the CDR3, the DNA is TGTGCCAGCAGCTCAGGGAACTACAATGAGCAGTTCTTC.

This chain joins TRBV7-9 and TRBJ1-1; D remains ambiguous. The germline V and J ends were trimmed by 5 bases and 1 base, with 8 bases remaining between them. Germline CDR1 SEHNR, CDR2 FQNEAQ (reference sequence). The CDR3 is 13 residues long. The CDR3 DNA reads as TGTGCCAGCAGCGCGAACGGGAACACTGAAGCTTTCTTT. It encodes CASSANGNTEAFF.

The CDR3 DNA follows: TGCAGCGTTGAAGATGGGCAGTTCAATGAGCAGTTCTTC. Its translation: CSVEDGQFNEQFF. This sequence joins TRBV29-1 and TRBJ2-5; D is undetermined. Judging by the DNA end, TRBJ2-1 fits better; the J call may be wrong. CDR1 is SQVTM and CDR2 is ANQGSEA in the germline V gene. The CDR3 is 13 residues long.

V and J are TRBV20-1 and TRBJ2-5; D is possibly TRBD1 (5 bases). Judging by the DNA end, TRBJ2-7 fits better; the J call may be wrong. There are 11 residues in the CDR3. Germline V gives CDR1 DFQATT, CDR2 SNEGSKA (reference sequence). The DNA of the CDR3 is TGCAGTGCTAAGACAGTCTACGAGCAGTACTTC. It translates to CSAKTVYEQYF.

Points on this clonotype: A read error is possible here, since a much larger clone lies one base away. The V call is TRBV5-1, the J call TRBJ2-4, with a possible D match to TRBD1 (7 bases). The CDR3 covers 17 residues. Germline CDR1 reads SGHRS; CDR2 reads YFSETQ. The chain's CDR3 is CASSDTLTGEDKNMQYF. In DNA form, the CDR3 reads TGCGCCAGCTCCGATACCTTAACAGGGGAGGACAAAAACATGCAGTACTTC.

The rearrangement joins TRBV12-3 or TRBV12-4 to TRBJ1-1; D is ambiguous. This CDR3 has 13 amino acids. V was clipped by 3 bases and J by 3 bases, with 8 bases between them. CDR3 loop: CASSLADYTEAFF. CDR3 DNA sequence: TGTGCCAGCAGTTTGGCGGATTACACTGAAGCTTTCTTT.

V gene TRBV5-1 combines with J gene TRBJ2-2; 8 bases fit TRBD1. The CDR3 extends over 16 amino acids. Unmatched junction bases numbered 2, after V lost 1 base and J lost 0 bases. Looked up from germline, CDR1 is SGHRS and CDR2 is YFSETQ. The CDR3 DNA follows: TGCGCCAGCAGCTTGCCGGGACAGGCGAACACCGGGGAGCTGTTTTTT. Translation: CASSLPGQANTGELFF.

This chain joins TRBV12-5 and TRBJ2-5, with 8 bases lining up with TRBD2. The CDR3 has 14 amino acids. V dropped 8 bases and J dropped 5; count of bases not matched to a gene: 10. Germline assignment: CDR1 LGHNT and CDR2 FRNRAP. In nucleotides, the CDR3 is TGTGCTAGTCTGCGGGGGGAATTGACGGAGACCCAGTACTTC. This gives the protein CASLRGELTETQYF.

The J gene is TRBJ1-3, the V gene TRBV20-1, with unresolved D. V was cut by 5 bases and J by 0 bases, with 14 bases left in between. CDR3 size: 15 residues. From germline, CDR1 is DFQATT and CDR2 SNEGSKA (reference sequence). The CDR3 DNA reads as TGCAGTGCTCTGATCCGGGCCTTCTCTGGAAACACCATATATTTT. Translated, it gives CSALIRAFSGNTIYF.

This chain connects TRBV6-6 to TRBJ2-1; D is unclear. V lost 2 bases and J lost 7, with 15 bases in between. Germline lookup yields CDR1 MNHNY and CDR2 SVGAGI (reference sequence). The CDR3 extends over 15 amino acids. The CDR3 nucleotides are TGTGCCAGCAGTTACGAGGCTTTGGGCGATAATGAGCAGTTCTTC. Protein sequence: CASSYEALGDNEQFF.

This clonotype was seen only a few times. V is TRBV24-1 and J is TRBJ2-2; D gene uncertain. The CDR3 has 14 amino acids. Trimming left V 4 bases short and J 1 base short, with 6 bases between. In germline, CDR1 is KGHDR, CDR2 SFDVKD. The CDR3 region has the DNA TGTGCCACCAGTGAACGTCGGAACACCGGGGAGCTGTTTTTT. Translation gives CATSERRNTGELFF.

The chain uses TRBV19 and TRBJ1-1, with unresolved D. V lost 4 bases and J lost 0, with 18 bases in between. CDR1 is LNHDA and CDR2 is SQIVND in the germline V gene (reference sequence). The CDR3 sequence is 17 residues long. The chain's CDR3 is CASSTGLLERLNTEAFF. In DNA form, the CDR3 reads TGTGCCAGTAGTACCGGACTGCTCGAGCGTTTGAACACTGAAGCTTTCTTT.

This clonotype showed up just a few times. The chain combines TRBV29-1 with TRBJ2-1; unclear D gene. The CDR3 runs to 12 residues. Germline assignment: CDR1 SQVTM and CDR2 ANQGSEA. Deletions cut 7 bases from V and 4 bases from J, with 11 bases between. CDR3 protein: CSGGWIYNEQFF. The CDR3 DNA reads as TGCAGCGGGGGATGGATATACAATGAGCAGTTCTTC.

About this clonotype itself: At one end the junction does not follow the germline gene, possibly because of a read error. The rearrangement joins TRBV5-1 to TRBJ2-1; TRBD1 matches at 9 bases. Judging by the DNA end, TRBJ2-7 fits better; the J call may be wrong. The germline gives CDR1 SGHRS, CDR2 YFSETQ. This CDR3 contains 13 residues. The CDR3 nucleotides read TGCGCCAGCTGCTTCGGGACAGGGTACGAGCAGTACTTC. Translation: CASCFGTGYEQYF.

In regard to this clonotype: Lacking the conserved final phenylalanine or tryptophan, this CDR3 likely reflects a read error. This chain connects TRBV14 to TRBJ1-2, with D unresolved. The germline CDR1 and CDR2 sequences are SGHDN and FVKESK. V gave up 0 bases and J gave up 4 bases, with 9 bases separating them. This CDR3 spans 14 amino acids. CDR3 bases: TGTGCCAGCAGCCAAGACTCGAAGTTCTATGGCTACACCCTC. It codes for CASSQDSKFYGYTL.

The genes are TRBV3-1 and TRBJ2-3; 8 bases line up with TRBD2. Germline V gene data show CDR1 as LGHDT and CDR2 as YNNKEL (reference sequence). The CDR3 consists of 17 residues. J was trimmed by 0 bases and V by 1 base; bases with no gene match: 6. CDR3 in amino acids: CASSQGGAGASTDTQYF. For the CDR3, the DNA is TGTGCCAGCAGCCAAGGCGGAGCGGGGGCGAGCACAGATACGCAGTATTTT.

The rearrangement uses TRBV6-5 and TRBJ1-4; D remains ambiguous. Trimming left V 4 bases short and J 4 bases short, with 13 bases between. The germline V gene has CDR1 MNHEY and CDR2 SVGAGI. This CDR3 is 15 amino acids long. CDR3 protein: CASSFIRTDNEKLFF. The CDR3 nucleotides read TGTGCCAGCAGTTTCATCCGGACGGATAATGAAAAACTGTTTTTT.

This clonotype appeared once. The V gene is TRBV5-6, the J gene TRBJ1-1, with D unclear. CDR3 size: 16 residues. The V end lost 0 bases, the J end lost 1 base, and 13 bases lay between the germline ends. Germline values: CDR1 SGHDT, CDR2 YYEEEE. Here the CDR3 DNA reads TGTGCCAGCAGCTTGGCCTTACAAGACTGGAACACTGAAGCTTTCTTT. Translation gives CASSLALQDWNTEAFF.

The table lists this clonotype with a few counts. The rearrangement joins TRBV28 to TRBJ2-7; no firm D call. CDR3 length: 11 amino acids. The V end lost 6 bases, the J end lost 5 bases, and 8 bases lay between the germline ends. Germline V gene data show CDR1 as MDHEN and CDR2 as SYDVKM. The CDR3, as DNA: TGTGCCAGCAGGGTTTTGGACGAGCAGTACTTC. It is translated as CASRVLDEQYF.

The chain carries TRBV20-1 and TRBJ2-7, with 7 bases fitting TRBD1. CDR1 and CDR2 (germline): DFQATT, SNEGSKA (reference sequence). With 0 bases clipped from V and 2 bases from J, the junction kept 1 base outside the gene matches. The CDR3 extends over 13 amino acids. DNA of the CDR3: TGCAGTGCTAGAGAACAGGGGCCCTACGAGCAGTACTTC. This gives the protein CSAREQGPYEQYF.

This clonotype was picked up a small number of times. This chain links TRBV11-2 with TRBJ2-7; no reliable D call. The CDR3 runs to 14 residues. Germline V gene data show CDR1 as SGHAT and CDR2 as FQNNGV. The V and J ends lost 5 bases and 0 bases respectively, with 11 bases between them. This CDR3 reads CASSMDPISYEQYF. The CDR3 DNA reads TGTGCCAGCAGCATGGACCCCATCTCCTACGAGCAGTACTTC.

There are a few counts of this clonotype. The chain recombines TRBV6-6 with TRBJ1-1, with D possibly being TRBD1 (5 bases). This CDR3 has 15 residues. Trimming removed 6 bases from V and 3 bases from J, with 17 bases in between. The germline CDR1 and CDR2 sequences are MNHNY and SVGAGI (reference sequence). CDR3 sequence reads: CASSNSRDYYTEAFF. The CDR3 DNA is TGTGCCAGCAGCAATTCCAGGGATTACTACACTGAAGCTTTCTTT.

In its sample, this clonotype was seen a few times. The chain uses TRBV7-9 and TRBJ2-3; TRBD2 aligns across 9 bases. CDR1 is SEHNR and CDR2 is FQNEAQ in the germline V gene (reference sequence). V shed 4 bases, J shed 2 bases, and the junction held 4 bases outside the gene matches. The CDR3 covers 15 residues. CDR3 in DNA: TGTGCCAGCAGCTCGTGGACTAGCGTCACAGATACGCAGTATTTT. This codes for CASSSWTSVTDTQYF.

The rearrangement links TRBV5-6 to TRBJ2-5; perhaps TRBD1 as D (6 bases). The CDR3 runs to 12 residues. Germline assignment: CDR1 SGHDT and CDR2 YYEEEE. Trimming pared 4 bases from V and 11 bases from J, leaving 15 bases between. CDR3 sequence reads: CASSTDSGVQYF. The CDR3, as DNA: TGTGCCAGCAGCACGGACAGCGGAGTTCAGTACTTC.

This clonotype came up once. The genes are TRBV7-2 and TRBJ2-2; 8 bases align to TRBD2. J was trimmed by 4 bases and V by 5 bases; bases with no gene match: 9. This CDR3 comprises 16 residues. Germline CDR1 is SGHTA and CDR2 is FQGNSA. The CDR3 loop is CASSRRVAGSTGELFF. CDR3 bases: TGTGCCAGCAGCCGGCGAGTAGCGGGGTCCACCGGGGAGCTGTTTTTT.

This clonotype was detected only a few times. The genes are TRBV5-5 and TRBJ1-1, with 7 nucleotides matching TRBD1. The CDR3 is made up of 16 amino acids. J lost 1 base, V lost 4 bases, and 10 bases had no gene match. Germline lookup yields CDR1 SGHKS and CDR2 YYEKEE (reference sequence). The CDR3, as DNA: TGTGCCAGCAGCAAACCCCACAGGGGCACGAACACTGAAGCTTTCTTT. Amino acid sequence: CASSKPHRGTNTEAFF.

V and J are TRBV28 and TRBJ1-5, with D perhaps matching TRBD1 (6 bases). CDR3 length: 13 residues. Trimming shortened V by 8 bases and J by 4 bases, and 12 bases separated the two germline ends. Germline-derived CDR1 and CDR2 are MDHEN and SYDVKM. CDR3: CASGRDINQPQHF. In DNA, the CDR3 is TGTGCCAGCGGCCGGGACATAAATCAGCCCCAGCATTTT.